This T cell receptor (beta chain) was sequenced for a study of T cells in Graves' hyperthyroidism and ophthalmopathy (dated by TCRdb to about 2019). A note on the overall study: Peripheral blood was collected at initial diagnosis, before any treatment. In addition, the study compared T-cell repertoires in thyroid tissue and in blood from about 6 Graves' hyperthyroidism patients. TCR Vbeta CDR3 sequencing of 120 to 150 peripheral blood samples (fewer than 45 ophthalmopathy, 75 to 80 hyperthyroidism and around 17 progressor patients) is reported in the paper. After blood sampling, hyperthyroidism patients were treated with methimazole at a starting dose of 30 mg daily, and ophthalmopathy patients were treated with high-dose intravenous methylprednisolone. The roughly 91 discovery patients were randomly split 7:3 into training and test sets. An independent validation cohort of under 20 hyperthyroidism patients and about 16 patients who later progressed to ophthalmopathy tested prospective prediction of ophthalmopathy. To identify TCR V-J signatures that set the groups apart, the researchers used a discovery cohort of about a hundred patients, made up of around 40 with Graves' ophthalmopathy and some 55 with stable Graves' hyperthyroidism.

The germline V gene (reference sequence) sets CDR1 to SEHNR and CDR2 to FQNEAQ. The CDR3 starts with the cysteine, ends with the phenylalanine, and has 15 residues. Only CDR3 DNA remains: 45 bases, in frame from the first base. The germline V end is reduced by 7 bases and the J end by 0 bases; junction bases left unmatched: 8. Broad study findings and their caveats: During validation, the model predicted progression to ophthalmopathy a median of around six months ahead of onset, with 60% to 71% sensitivity and roughly 72% specificity. Most expanded thyroid clonotypes (frequency above 0.001) were also found in blood, which suggests that blood repertoires may mirror thyroid immune responses. A 13 V-J signature model separated ophthalmopathy from stable hyperthyroidism, with just over 85% sensitivity and approximately 81% specificity in cross-validation and 80%/75% in testing. No statistical method was used to set the sample size in advance, and investigators knew the group allocation.

In the ophthalmopathy patients, disease was moderately to severely active, with a Clinical Activity Score of 3 or more, a NOSPECS grade of 4 or more, and a duration of less than 3 months. Any patient with an uncontrolled infection, another autoimmune disease, pregnancy or lactation was excluded. Diagnoses were based on clinical symptoms, serum thyroxine and TRAb, thyroid ultrasound and orbital computed tomography. Ficoll-Paque density gradient centrifugation was used to isolate PBMCs from approximately 10 ml of fresh peripheral blood. Trizol reagent was used to extract total RNA, and RNA quality was then checked on an Agilent 2100 Bioanalyzer. In regard to this clonotype: What antigen it recognizes has not been identified. Base qualities were left out, and no much larger clone turns up one base away.

TCR beta CDR3 regions were amplified from RNA transcripts. The first round of RT-PCR for the TCR CDR3 was performed with the HTBI primer set and the Qiagen OneStep RT-PCR kit. Libraries were constructed in a second round of multiplex PCR, after which size selection and purification were performed. The libraries were sequenced on an Illumina HiSeq2000 using paired-end 100 bp reads. Under the source paper's analysis protocol: SOAPnuke was used to process the raw data, removing reads that contained adapters or uncalled bases, had a mean Phred below 15, or lacked an exact match to the constant primer or identifier. COPE v1.2.5 was used to merge high-quality paired reads, and clonotypes were defined as unique nucleotide sequences. MiTCR v1.1 was used to align clonotypes to the IMGT TRBV, TRBD and TRBJ reference segments. Analysis was restricted to V-J combinations with a frequency above 0.0001, which covered 99.2% of repertoires. The TCS score was defined as F50 (clonal expansion) divided by E x V (chaos), with BLOSUM62-based TCRdist calculated between CDR3 peptides within each V-J. Welch's t-statistics and random forest reduced fewer than 600 V-J features to under 15, which were used in a naive Bayes classifier (R e1071). TCRdb reprocessed the public reads (quality trimming at Q25 with fastp, clone calling with MiXCR) and kept in-frame beta chains. Each CDR3 protein appears once, grouped with its most common genes and DNA. What appears here as the V and J calls and clone size reflects TCRdb's work, not the paper's. The sample table records over 350,000 distinct CDR3 sequences; over 12% of these occur just once. 13% of the sample comes from the top ten.

This receptor was obtained from a young man with Graves' ophthalmopathy. This sequence uses TRBV7-9 and TRBJ2-7; 8 bases in the junction line up with TRBD2. The sequencing sample was made of blood. In nucleotide form, the sequence is TGTGCCAGCATCCCGAGCGGGAGTTTCTCCTACGAGCAGTACTTC. Translated, it reads CASIPSGSFSYEQYF.